The entry below gives a single T cell receptor beta chain sequence along with its context. The PCR contained 60 Vbeta and 13 Jbeta primers. Here immunoSEQ multiplex PCR was the method, and the copy in TCRdb shows in-frame clones only, minus some. The sample consists of approximately 130,000 clones, approximately 82% of them appearing once. The sample is drawn from a study of cytomegalovirus exposure and HLA in healthy donors. Trimming took 3 bases from V and 3 from J, leaving 12 bases between them. The CDR3 loop spans 15 amino acids. Germline lookup yields CDR1 MRHNA and CDR2 SNTAGT. The source material was PBMCs. J is TRBJ1-5 and V is TRBV6-4; no clear D. This clonotype was sampled from a boy younger than 10 in good health and CMV-seronegative. The CDR3 reads CASSEAGEPNQPQHF. CDR3 coding DNA: TGTGCCAGCAGTGAGGCCGGGGAGCCCAATCAGCCCCAGCATTTT.